The T cell receptor beta chain described here comes from a study of control samples from healthy donors and cancer patients. This clone was seen only a few times. Measured with immunoSEQ multiplex PCR; TCRdb has only the in-frame clones, and not every one. The repertoire has some 76,000 clones, around nine tenths of them found once; the top ten carry 9.5%. Losses at the gene ends were 2 bases for V and 2 bases for J; bases not matched to a gene: 4. This CDR3 comprises 15 residues. The germline V gene has CDR1 WNHNN and CDR2 SYGVQD (reference sequence). The genes are TRBV10-1 and TRBJ2-3; TRBD1 agrees at 7 bases. This TCR derives from a woman aged 50 to 65 with colorectal cancer. The sequenced sample consisted of PBMCs. The CDR3 DNA reads TGCGCCAGCAGTGAGCTCACAGGGGTCACAGATACGCAGTATTTT. Its protein product is CASSELTGVTDTQYF.